A single sample is the source of the 5 T cell receptor beta chains below, sequenced in a study of molecular identifiers for immune sequencing clone quantification. TCRdb itself ran the PCR reads through MiXCR, one entry per CDR3 protein. Of 490,000 or so distinct CDR3 sequences listed, roughly 23% are singletons. Sequences were obtained from naive CD8+ T cells from blood, with Jurkat cell RNA spiked in. Subset specified: FACS-sorted CD8+CD4-CCR7+CD45RA+ naive T cells. Receptors originate from a human donor in good health. Some libraries in this study had Jurkat cell RNA spiked in.

This rearrangement joins TRBV4-3 to TRBJ1-4; the D gene is possibly TRBD1 (5 bases). The V end was cut by 0 bases, the J end by 4 bases, with 12 bases between. The CDR3 length is 16 residues. Germline V gene sequence: CDR1 LGHNA, CDR2 YSLEER. The DNA of the CDR3 is TGCGCCAGCAGCCAAGAAGCGGACACCGTTAATGAAAAACTGTTTTTT. Residues: CASSQEADTVNEKLFF.

The rearrangement joins TRBV6-2 or TRBV6-3 to TRBJ2-3; D is ambiguous. Germline lookup yields CDR1 MNHEY and CDR2 SVGEGT. CDR3 length: 12 residues. V shed 2 bases and J shed 5 bases, with 5 bases lying between them. The CDR3 loop reads CASSYLIDTQYF. The CDR3 DNA reads TGTGCCAGCAGTTACCTTATAGATACGCAGTATTTT.

Comment on this clonotype: At one boundary the junction diverges from the germline segment, which might be a read error. DNA for the CDR3: TGTGCCAGCAGTTTCGGGTCCGGGCTACCCACAGGTACGCAGTATTTT. Translating it yields CASSFGSGLPTGTQYF. V is TRBV27 and J is TRBJ2-3; D might be TRBD1 (5 bases). The CDR3 has 16 amino acids. Germline V gives CDR1 MNHEY, CDR2 SMNVEV (reference sequence).

This clonotype was recorded a few times. The V call is TRBV28, the J call TRBJ2-7, with 12 bases matching TRBD2. In germline, CDR1 is MDHEN, CDR2 SYDVKM. The CDR3 consists of 16 residues. Trimming cost V 7 bases and J 3 bases; bases outside gene matches: 10. CDR3 loop: CASTLRGLAGRYEQYF. CDR3 nucleotide sequence: TGTGCCAGCACCCTAAGGGGACTAGCGGGCCGCTACGAGCAGTACTTC.

Note on this clonotype: Since a much larger clone is just one base distant, this may be a read error. The rearrangement uses TRBV25-1 and TRBJ2-3, with D possibly matching TRBD1 (6 bases). Judging by the DNA end, TRBJ1-5 fits better; the J call may be wrong. CDR3 length: 11 residues. In germline, CDR1 is MGHDK, CDR2 SYGVNS. The CDR3 DNA follows: TGTGCCAGCTGGGAGGGGGATACGCAGCATTTT. This encodes CASWEGDTQHF.